Listed here are 20 T cell receptor beta chains from one sample, sequenced in a study of OX40 agonist ivuxolimab in advanced cancers. The protocol was immunoSEQ multiplex PCR, while the TCRdb copy is restricted to in-frame clones and leaves out a portion. The sample has around 60,000 clones, roughly 87% seen once; the top ten hold 16%. Sequencing used CD4+ or CD8+ T cells sorted from blood, obtained in a trial of the OX40 agonist ivuxolimab. The receptors were sampled from an adult with an advanced solid tumor such as melanoma, head and neck, liver or kidney cancer.

This CDR3 is CASSPRLAGAHEQFF. For the CDR3, the DNA is TGTGCCAGCAGCCCCAGACTAGCGGGAGCACATGAGCAGTTCTTC. The chain has TRBV9 and TRBJ2-1, with TRBD2 matching 12 bases. Germline CDR1 reads SGDLS; CDR2 reads YYNGEE. The V gene end was trimmed by 4 bases and the J gene end by 8 bases; junction bases not matched to a gene: 7. This CDR3 region has 15 residues.

This clone was seen a single time. This rearrangement joins TRBV5-1 to TRBJ1-1; D may be TRBD1 (6 bases). Trimming left V 0 bases short and J 1 base short, with 10 bases between. The germline V gene has CDR1 SGHRS and CDR2 YFSETQ. The CDR3 contains 15 residues. The CDR3 region is CASSLVGHSNTEAFF. CDR3 bases: TGCGCCAGCAGCTTGGTGGGACACTCGAACACTGAAGCTTTCTTT.

Comments on this clone: One end of the junction does not line up with germline, which may come from a read error. CDR3 in amino acids: CANGDRVGEQHF. In DNA, the CDR3 is TGTGCCAATGGGGACAGGGTAGGCGAGCAGCACTTC. The chain combines TRBV7-9 with TRBJ2-7, with TRBD1 matching over 9 bases. The CDR3 spans 12 residues. Germline lookup yields CDR1 SEHNR and CDR2 FQNEAQ (reference sequence).

The chain couples TRBV28 to TRBJ1-2, with D uncertain. V was pared by 6 bases and J by 8 bases, with 16 bases between. The CDR3 has 13 residues. Germline loops: CDR1 MDHEN, CDR2 SYDVKM. This CDR3 reads CASRIAVGFGYTF. CDR3 nucleotides: TGTGCCAGCAGGATCGCGGTGGGGTTCGGCTACACCTTC.

This rearrangement joins TRBV7-8 to TRBJ2-1, with 13 bases that match TRBD2. J gave up 6 bases and V 1 base, and 6 bases lay outside the gene matches. Germline V gene sequence: CDR1 SGHVS, CDR2 FQNEAQ. This CDR3 has 17 residues. The CDR3 DNA is TGTGCCAGCAGCTTAGGGAGGACTAGCGGGAGAACCAATGAGCAGTTCTTC. This translates into CASSLGRTSGRTNEQFF. Full variable domain (remainder filled in from reference TRBV7-8 and TRBJ2-1): GAGVSQSPRYKVAKRGQDVALRCDPISGHVSLFWYQQALGQGPEFLTYFQNEAQLDKSGLPSDRFFAERPEGSVSTLKIQRTQQEDSAVYLCASSLGRTSGRTNEQFFGPGTRLTVL.

This clone came up once. The J gene is TRBJ2-7, the V gene TRBV10-3; D is unclear. Looked up from germline, CDR1 is ENHRY and CDR2 is SYGVKD. The CDR3 length is 11 residues. The V gene lost 8 bases and the J gene lost 1 base, with 6 bases spanning the gap. As DNA, the CDR3 is TGTGCCATCGCAGCGTCCTACGAGCAGTACTTC. Translation gives CAIAASYEQYF.

The CDR3 reads CASSAISGRGTGELFF. Here the CDR3 DNA reads TGTGCCAGCAGTGCGATAAGCGGGAGAGGGACCGGGGAGCTGTTTTTT. The chain joins TRBV6-1 to TRBJ2-2, with 8 bases aligning to TRBD2. CDR3 length: 16 residues. Per the germline V gene, CDR1 is MNHNS and CDR2 is SASEGT. J lost 5 bases, V lost 4 bases, and 9 bases had no gene match.

The chain links TRBV7-9 to TRBJ2-2; possibly TRBD1 or TRBD2 for D (5 bases each). The CDR3 covers 14 residues. From germline, CDR1 is SEHNR and CDR2 FQNEAQ (reference sequence). The V end lost 7 bases, the J end lost 2 bases, and 11 bases lay between the germline ends. The CDR3 DNA is TGTGCCAGCACCGGGACGGCAAACACCGGGGAGCTGTTTTTT. It yields the protein CASTGTANTGELFF.

This chain connects TRBV18 to TRBJ1-5; 10 bases align to TRBD1. Per germline, CDR1 KGHSH and CDR2 LQKENI. Germline trimming cut 3 bases from V and 5 bases from J; bases unmatched to any gene: 1. This CDR3 has 14 residues. CDR3 amino acids: CASSPGTGDQPQHF. CDR3 nucleotides: TGTGCCAGCTCACCTGGGACAGGGGATCAGCCCCAGCATTTT. The full variable domain, rest sourced from reference TRBV18 and TRBJ1-5, is NAGVMQNPRHLVRRRGQEARLRCSPMKGHSHVYWYRQLPEEGLKFMVYLQKENIIDESGMPKERFSAEFPKEGPSILRIQQVVRGDSAAYFCASSPGTGDQPQHFGDGTRLSIL.

There are a few counts of this clone. The chain uses TRBV6-1 and TRBJ1-4, with D hard to call. The germline V and J ends were trimmed by 4 bases and 7 bases, with 10 bases remaining between them. CDR3 length: 13 amino acids. CDR1 and CDR2 (germline): MNHNS, SASEGT. CDR3 protein: CASSGRMSEKLFF. The CDR3 DNA sequence: TGTGCCAGCAGTGGACGGATGTCTGAAAAACTGTTTTTT.

This clone was seen only once. The chain recombines TRBV18 with TRBJ2-6; no clear D gene. CDR3 length equals 15 residues. With 6 bases removed from V and 0 bases from J, the gap between germline ends came to 9 bases. Germline V gene data show CDR1 as KGHSH and CDR2 as LQKENI. CDR3 in amino acids: CASSYANSGANVLTF. Written as DNA, the CDR3 is TGTGCCAGCTCCTACGCAAACTCTGGGGCCAACGTCCTGACTTTC.

This chain connects TRBV7-8 to TRBJ2-5; 10 bases map to TRBD2. The J call is uncertain, as TRBJ2-7 better fits the DNA end. There are 18 residues in the CDR3. Per germline, CDR1 SGHVS and CDR2 FQNEAQ. CDR3 loop: CASSRTHATSGNSYEQYF. The CDR3 nucleotides read TGTGCCAGCAGTCGTACCCATGCTACTAGCGGGAACTCCTACGAGCAGTACTTC.

The V call is TRBV7-8, the J call TRBJ2-5; D unclear. V was clipped by 8 bases and J by 4 bases, with 23 bases between them. Germline loops: CDR1 SGHVS, CDR2 FQNEAQ. The CDR3 runs to 16 residues. CDR3 DNA: TGTGCCAGCGACCTGCGCTTGCGGCAGAAGGGAGAGACCCAGTACTTC. The encoded protein is CASDLRLRQKGETQYF.

V gene TRBV19 combines with J gene TRBJ2-1; 8 nucleotides align to TRBD2. CDR1 and CDR2 from the germline V gene are LNHDA and SQIVND (reference sequence). The trim removed 3 bases at V and 0 bases at J, leaving 1 base unmatched. The CDR3 runs to 15 residues. This CDR3 reads CASSIGTSSYNEQFF. Written as DNA, the CDR3 is TGTGCCAGTAGTATTGGGACTAGCTCCTACAATGAGCAGTTCTTC.

The rearrangement uses TRBV14 and TRBJ2-1; D unresolved. V dropped 4 bases and J dropped 9 bases, with 19 bases sitting between them. The CDR3 loop spans 15 amino acids. From germline, CDR1 is SGHDN and CDR2 FVKESK. The CDR3 here is CASSLPPVGPSEQFF. Written as DNA, the CDR3 is TGTGCCAGCAGCCTCCCCCCGGTGGGTCCCAGTGAGCAGTTCTTC.

This clone occurred a few times. The chain recombines TRBV28 with TRBJ2-1, with a weak D call TRBD1 (6 bases). V was clipped by 8 bases and J by 4 bases, with 9 bases between them. The V gene's germline CDR1 is MDHEN and CDR2 SYDVKM. This CDR3 contains 12 residues. Written as DNA, the CDR3 is TGTGCCAGCGGACAGTCTTACAATGAGCAGTTCTTC. It yields the protein CASGQSYNEQFF.

This chain connects TRBV5-1 to TRBJ2-1; 13 bases fit TRBD2. The J segment lost 0 bases and the V segment lost 4 bases, leaving 4 bases of the junction unmatched. CDR3 length equals 17 residues. Germline V CDR1 and CDR2: SGHRS, YFSETQ. CDR3 sequence reads: CASSPWTSGSSYNEQFF. For the CDR3, the DNA is TGCGCCAGCAGCCCCTGGACTAGCGGGAGCTCCTACAATGAGCAGTTCTTC.

This clone was detected only once. V gene TRBV5-4 combines with J gene TRBJ2-1; D uncertain. The CDR3 runs to 15 residues. Germline V gene sequence: CDR1 SGHNT, CDR2 YYREEE (reference sequence). The V gene lost 0 bases and the J gene lost 9 bases, with 16 bases spanning the gap. CDR3 residues: CASSLGSSGVSEQFF. The CDR3 DNA follows: TGTGCCAGCAGCTTGGGTAGTTCGGGTGTTAGTGAGCAGTTCTTC.

The chain uses TRBV21-1 and TRBJ2-1. TRBV21-1 is assigned pseudogene status. There are 13 residues in the CDR3. This chain's CDR3 is CASSPGLYNEQFF. The CDR3 region has the DNA TGCGCCAGCAGCCCGGGGCTTTACAATGAGCAGTTCTTC.

This rearrangement joins TRBV7-3 to TRBJ2-7; TRBD2 matches 8 bases. CDR3 length: 14 amino acids. The J segment lost 7 bases and the V segment lost 5 bases, leaving 10 bases of the junction unmatched. CDR1 and CDR2 (germline): SGHTA, FQGTGA. DNA for the CDR3: TGTGCCAGCAGCCCAGTAGCGGGATCGGGGGAGCAGTACTTC. Protein sequence: CASSPVAGSGEQYF.